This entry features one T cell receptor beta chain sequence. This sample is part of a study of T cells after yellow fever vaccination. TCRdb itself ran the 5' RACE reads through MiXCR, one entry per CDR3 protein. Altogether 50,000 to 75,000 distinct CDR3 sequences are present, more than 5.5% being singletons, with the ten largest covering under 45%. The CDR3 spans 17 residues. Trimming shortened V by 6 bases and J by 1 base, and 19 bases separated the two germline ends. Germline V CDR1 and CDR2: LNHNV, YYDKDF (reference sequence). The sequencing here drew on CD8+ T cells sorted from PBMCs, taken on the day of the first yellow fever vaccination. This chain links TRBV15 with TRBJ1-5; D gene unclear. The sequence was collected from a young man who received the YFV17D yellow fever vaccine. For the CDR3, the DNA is TGTGCCACCAGGGCTTTGCCGGGCTCGGCGAGCAATCAGCCCCAGCATTTT. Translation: CATRALPGSASNQPQHF.